This T cell receptor beta chain came from a study of spatial heterogeneity in lung cancer. For the study at large: Available PBMC from follow-up, collected a median of roughly 2 years after resection, underwent sequencing.

In TCRdb, the 5' RACE reads were re-called with MiXCR into one record per CDR3 protein. This table has approximately 20,000 distinct CDR3 sequences, over 9% appearing once. CDR1 MNHEY and CDR2 SVGAGI come from the germline V gene. This CDR3 is built from 14 residues. The germline V and J ends were trimmed by 6 bases and 12 bases, with 21 bases remaining between them. Stated time point: blood at routine non-recurrence follow-up after resection. Only a few counts were recorded for this clonotype. This material consisted of PBMCs, taken at follow-up. The chain links TRBV6-5 to TRBJ2-1; no firm D call. This TCR came from a male donor with early-stage non-small cell lung cancer. The CDR3 reads CASSPGMAATRQFF. The CDR3 coding sequence is TGTGCCAGCAGCCCTGGCATGGCCGCGACACGGCAGTTCTTC.